This T cell receptor (beta chain) came from a study of cytomegalovirus exposure and HLA in healthy donors. In regard to this clone: Its antigen is unknown.

Use of 60 Vbeta and 13 Jbeta primers characterized the PCR. Generated by immunoSEQ multiplex PCR, the TCRdb table keeps only in-frame clones and is missing some. The repertoire consists of about 120,000 clones, with approximately 65% occurring once and the leading ten covering approximately 1.5%. Whole-study results and caveats: A previous analysis found most TCR beta V segments productive roughly 87% or roughly 30% of the time. Across all donors, roughly uniform sequencing depth was an assumption of the presence/absence analyses. In a later analysis, common viral pathogens appeared linked to several of the most significant clusters.

V was cut by 2 bases and J by 3 bases, with 8 bases left in between. CDR3 length: 13 amino acids. CDR1 SGDLS and CDR2 YYNGEE come from the germline V gene. The chain carries TRBV9 and TRBJ1-2; D is uncertain. The origin of this receptor is a young man in good health and CMV-seronegative. Material: PBMCs. The CDR3 protein is CASSVGEDYGYTF. DNA for the CDR3: TGTGCCAGCAGCGTCGGGGAGGACTATGGCTACACCTTC.